Below, 27 T cell receptor beta chains from the same sample are listed, as sequenced in a study of OX40 agonist ivuxolimab in advanced cancers. Library preparation employed the immunoSEQ multiplex PCR assay. TCRdb stores this immuneACCESS table with in-frame sequences only. Part of the clones is absent; in the studies checked, under half of the shortfall reflects unresolved V genes, and no reason is known for the rest. In this sample the table shows some 13,000 clones, about 87% of which occur a single time. Roughly 6.3% of the sample is taken by the ten largest. Source: CD4+ or CD8+ T cells sorted from blood, taken in a trial of the OX40 agonist ivuxolimab. The receptors originated from an adult with an advanced solid tumor such as melanoma, head and neck, liver or kidney cancer.

The chain links TRBV6-1 to TRBJ2-5; TRBD1 aligns across 7 bases. The J call may be wrong; the DNA end is better matched by TRBJ2-7. Germline assignment: CDR1 MNHNS and CDR2 SASEGT. CDR3 length: 15 amino acids. Here the CDR3 reads CASSYDRASSYEQYF. CDR3 DNA: TGTGCCAGCAGCTACGACAGGGCGTCCTCCTACGAGCAGTACTTC.

The rearrangement joins TRBV5-5 to TRBJ1-1; 9 nucleotides agree with TRBD1. This CDR3 has 17 residues. Germline V lookup: CDR1 SGHKS, CDR2 YYEKEE (reference sequence). Trimming took 0 bases from V and 1 from J; bases not matched to a gene: 7. The CDR3 bases are TGTGCCAGCAGCTTGGGGACAGGGGCAACGGCGAACACTGAAGCTTTCTTT. Translating it yields CASSLGTGATANTEAFF.

The chain uses TRBV4-2 and TRBJ2-7; possibly TRBD2 for D (6 bases). This CDR3 has 15 amino acids. CDR1 LGHNA and CDR2 YNFKEQ come from the germline V gene. V shed 4 bases and J shed 2 bases, with 15 bases lying between them. The CDR3 coding sequence is TGTGCCAGCAGCCCCACGCTAGCGCTCACCTACGAGCAGTACTTC. This translates into CASSPTLALTYEQYF.

The chain couples TRBV7-3 to TRBJ2-1; 7 nucleotides align to TRBD1. Germline values: CDR1 SGHTA, CDR2 FQGTGA. This CDR3 is built from 14 residues. J gave up 5 bases and V 4 bases, and 5 bases lay outside the gene matches. DNA for the CDR3: TGTGCCAGCAGCTCCTCGGGACAGAACAATGAGCAGTTCTTC. Translating it yields CASSSSGQNNEQFF.

V and J are TRBV27 and TRBJ2-1; D possibly corresponds to TRBD2 (5 bases). V lost 2 bases, J lost 14 bases, and 16 bases lay in between. Germline V gives CDR1 MNHEY, CDR2 SMNVEV (reference sequence). CDR3 length equals 13 residues. The CDR3 sequence: CASSLRSGSGEFF. CDR3 coding DNA: TGTGCCAGCAGTTTACGGTCCGGGTCCGGGGAGTTCTTC.

The V and J genes are TRBV2 and TRBJ1-1; 9 bases align to TRBD1. Per the germline V gene, CDR1 is SNHLY and CDR2 is FYNNEI. Unmatched junction bases numbered 4, after V lost 8 bases and J lost 3 bases. The CDR3 consists of 13 residues. The CDR3 reads CASGTGRDTEAFF. Written as DNA, the CDR3 is TGTGCCAGCGGGACAGGGCGGGACACTGAAGCTTTCTTT.

V gene TRBV29-1 combines with J gene TRBJ2-1; TRBD1 matches 9 bases. Germline-derived CDR1 and CDR2 are SQVTM and ANQGSEA. V shed 7 bases, J shed 6 bases, and the junction held 7 bases outside the gene matches. CDR3 length: 13 amino acids. In DNA, the CDR3 is TGCAGCGCAGCCAGACAGGGGGGCAATGAGCAGTTCTTC. Its protein is CSAARQGGNEQFF.

This chain uses TRBV4-1 with TRBJ2-2; 9 bases are a match to TRBD1. Per the germline V gene, CDR1 is MGHRA and CDR2 is YSYEKL. The ends lost 0 bases at V and 2 bases at J; junction bases unmatched: 4. There are 17 residues in the CDR3. The DNA of the CDR3 is TGCGCCAGCAGCCAAGAGGGACAGGGAATCAACACCGGGGAGCTGTTTTTT. Protein sequence: CASSQEGQGINTGELFF.

This clone came up a few times. The chain carries TRBV20-1 and TRBJ2-7; D gene uncertain. V was trimmed by 5 bases and J by 2 bases, leaving 7 bases between them. The germline V gene encodes CDR1 DFQATT and CDR2 SNEGSKA (reference sequence). The CDR3 spans 11 residues. The CDR3 spells CSAWRTYEQYF. The CDR3 DNA follows: TGCAGTGCTTGGCGGACCTACGAGCAGTACTTC.

The gene calls are TRBV2 and TRBJ2-3; 16 bases map to TRBD2. The CDR3 is made up of 16 amino acids. CDR1 and CDR2 (germline): SNHLY, FYNNEI. V shed 6 bases and J 5 bases; nucleotides not matched to a gene: 5. CDR3 sequence: CASSGTSGGARDTQYF. The CDR3 DNA follows: TGTGCCAGCAGCGGGACTAGCGGGGGGGCCAGAGATACGCAGTATTTT.

Regarding this clone: One junction end disagrees with the germline gene, perhaps due to a read error. The chain joins TRBV6-5 to TRBJ2-3, with no clear D. Germline values: CDR1 MNHEY, CDR2 SVGAGI. This CDR3 contains 11 residues. The chain's CDR3 is CASRLRDMQYF. In DNA, the CDR3 is TGTGCCAGCAGACTAAGAGATATGCAGTATTTT.

The rearrangement joins TRBV4-1 to TRBJ1-4, with D maybe TRBD1 (6 bases). CDR1 and CDR2 (germline): MGHRA, YSYEKL. The CDR3 length is 15 residues. The V gene lost 1 base and the J gene lost 8 bases, with 14 bases spanning the gap. CDR3 protein: CASSQGAQGWEKLFF. In DNA, the CDR3 is TGCGCCAGCAGCCAAGGGGCACAGGGATGGGAAAAACTGTTTTTT.

The V and J genes are TRBV7-3 and TRBJ2-3; the D is unclear. V gave up 1 base and J gave up 1 base, with 9 bases separating them. This CDR3 has 15 residues. In germline, CDR1 is SGHTA, CDR2 FQGTGA. The CDR3 coding sequence is TGTGCCAGCAGCTTAATGTCGGTGGGCACAGATACGCAGTATTTT. As protein: CASSLMSVGTDTQYF.

V and J are TRBV5-1 and TRBJ1-1; D uncertain. Germline V CDR1 and CDR2: SGHRS, YFSETQ. V was cut by 4 bases and J by 4 bases, with 14 bases left in between. The CDR3 length is 14 residues. CDR3 bases: TGCGCCAGCAGCCAACTACAAGCGGGCACTGAAGCTTTCTTT. This sequence encodes CASSQLQAGTEAFF. Combining the CDR3 with reference TRBV5-1 and TRBJ1-1 gives the whole variable domain KAGVTQTPRYLIKTRGQQVTLSCSPISGHRSVSWYQQTPGQGLQFLFEYFSETQRNKGNFPGRFSGRQFSNSRSEMNVSTLELGDSALYLCASSQLQAGTEAFFGQGTRLTVV.

This chain uses TRBV5-1 with TRBJ1-4, with 7 bases matching TRBD1. Germline V CDR1 and CDR2: SGHRS, YFSETQ. J gave up 12 bases and V 5 bases, and 16 bases lay outside the gene matches. The CDR3 spans 15 residues. CDR3 protein: CASRATGVLNGELFF. The CDR3 nucleotides read TGCGCCAGCAGGGCAACAGGGGTCTTGAATGGGGAACTGTTTTTT.

The V gene is TRBV11-3, the J gene TRBJ2-1, with 7 bases identical to TRBD1. This CDR3 has 12 residues. Germline CDR1 is SGHNT and CDR2 is YENEEA. The J segment lost 6 bases and the V segment lost 4 bases, leaving 0 bases of the junction unmatched. CDR3: CASSYRGNEQFF. CDR3 bases: TGTGCCAGCAGCTACAGGGGCAATGAGCAGTTCTTC.

V gene TRBV7-8 combines with J gene TRBJ2-2, with 11 bases lining up with TRBD2. Germline values: CDR1 SGHVS, CDR2 FQNEAQ. This CDR3 region has 20 residues. V was pared by 5 bases and J by 4 bases, with 18 bases of the junction left unmatched. The CDR3 spells CASSPSRFLAGGRGTGELFF. The DNA of the CDR3 is TGTGCCAGCAGCCCCTCGAGGTTTCTAGCGGGGGGTAGGGGCACCGGGGAGCTGTTTTTT.

This rearrangement joins TRBV4-3 to TRBJ2-7; D possibly corresponds to TRBD1 (6 bases). V shed 4 bases and J shed 5 bases, with 12 bases lying between them. Germline CDR1 LGHNA, CDR2 YSLEER. This CDR3 has 13 residues. Here the CDR3 reads CASSRGRQDEQYF. Written as DNA, the CDR3 is TGCGCCAGCAGCCGGGGGAGACAGGACGAGCAGTACTTC.

A remark on this clone: This may arise from a read error, as a much more abundant clone is one base away. Other nucleotide sequences from this sample produce the same CDR3. This chain joins TRBV9 and TRBJ2-7; TRBD1 matches at 8 bases. Unmatched junction bases numbered 3, after V lost 3 bases and J lost 4 bases. The germline CDR1 and CDR2 sequences are SGDLS and YYNGEE. CDR3 size: 13 residues. This chain's CDR3 is CASSAGTGYEQYF. For the CDR3, the DNA is TGTGCCAGCAGCGCGGGGACAGGATACGAGCAGTACTTC.

The chain is built from TRBV5-8 and TRBJ2-1; no reliable D call. V was pared by 4 bases and J by 7 bases, with 9 bases between. Germline CDR1 SGHTS, CDR2 YDEGEE. The CDR3 runs 12 residues. CDR3 coding DNA: TGTGCCAGCAGCCGACTGAGGAATGAGCAGTTCTTC. It specifies CASSRLRNEQFF.

The V gene is TRBV30, the J gene TRBJ1-6; no clear D. Per germline, CDR1 GTSNPN and CDR2 SVGIG (reference sequence). Trimming cost V 2 bases and J 6 bases, with 11 bases left between them. There are 14 residues in the CDR3. CDR3: CAWSTLPLNSPLHF. The CDR3 region has the DNA TGTGCCTGGAGTACACTACCCCTTAATTCACCCCTCCACTTT.

V usage is TRBV28 and J usage is TRBJ1-4, with D unclear. The germline V gene has CDR1 MDHEN and CDR2 SYDVKM. Trimming took off 7 bases at V and 2 bases at J, with 17 bases between the two ends. The CDR3 contains 16 residues. The CDR3 protein is CASTPGQLTTNEKLFF. The CDR3 DNA follows: TGTGCCAGCACCCCAGGCCAACTGACTACTAATGAAAAACTGTTTTTT.

The chain joins TRBV5-8 to TRBJ1-4; D is possibly TRBD1 (5 bases). This CDR3 is built from 14 residues. Trimming took 1 base from V and 7 from J, leaving 11 bases between them. Germline CDR1 SGHTS, CDR2 YDEGEE. The CDR3 bases are TGTGCCAGCAGCTTGCGTGGGGGGGGTGAAAAACTGTTTTTT. Protein product: CASSLRGGGEKLFF.

The gene calls are TRBV9 and TRBJ2-5; tentative D call: TRBD1 (6 bases). The tail of the sequence fits TRBJ2-7 better, so the J call may be wrong. This CDR3 comprises 14 residues. Germline V lookup: CDR1 SGDLS, CDR2 YYNGEE. The CDR3 reads CASSVSDSTYEQYF. In DNA form, the CDR3 reads TGTGCCAGCAGCGTATCGGACAGCACCTACGAGCAGTACTTC.

The CDR3 reads CASSPKQGNTGELFF. In DNA form, the CDR3 reads TGTGCCAGTAGTCCAAAACAGGGGAACACCGGGGAGCTGTTTTTT. This chain connects TRBV19 to TRBJ2-2; D might be TRBD1 (6 bases). Trimming shortened V by 5 bases and J by 1 base, and 11 bases separated the two germline ends. This CDR3 contains 15 residues. Germline V lookup: CDR1 LNHDA, CDR2 SQIVND (reference sequence).

The chain couples TRBV7-2 to TRBJ2-3; 7 positions agree with TRBD2. CDR1 and CDR2 (germline): SGHTA, FQGNSA. The trim removed 2 bases at V and 6 bases at J, leaving 8 bases unmatched. CDR3 size: 15 residues. The CDR3 protein is CASSLTASGGDTQYF. CDR3 sequence (DNA): TGTGCCAGCAGCTTAACAGCCTCCGGGGGGGATACGCAGTATTTT.

The gene calls are TRBV6-6 and TRBJ1-4, with D perhaps matching TRBD1 (5 bases). CDR1 and CDR2 from the germline V gene are MNHNY and SVGAGI (reference sequence). CDR3 length equals 15 residues. Trimming took off 4 bases at V and 8 bases at J, with 17 bases between the two ends. CDR3 coding DNA: TGTGCCAGCAGTTTGGGGCTAGGGGAGGGGGAAAAACTGTTTTTT. It encodes CASSLGLGEGEKLFF.